This T cell receptor beta chain was documented in a study of blood T cell repertoires in COVID-19. Per the authors' pipeline: Quantification of nucleated cells was approximated via reference gene primer amplification. Clones were sequenced by immunoSEQ multiplex PCR, and TCRdb holds only the in-frame ones, with some missing. For V, J and clone size, that table is used; D and trimming come from the DNA. This sample yields 95,000 to 110,000 clones, of which about nine tenths are seen a single time; 5.5% to 8% belongs to the top ten. V lost 4 bases to trimming and J lost 3 bases; unmatched junction nucleotides: 7. The CDR3 covers 14 residues. From germline, CDR1 is SGHRS and CDR2 YFSETQ.

The source of this sequence is a middle-aged man with active or convalescent COVID-19. V and J are TRBV5-1 and TRBJ2-7; 7 bases line up with TRBD1. Sequenced sample: peripheral blood. The CDR3 nucleotides read TGCGCCAGCAGCACTACAGGGGCGGGCTACGAGCAGTACTTC. Amino acids: CASSTTGAGYEQYF.